These T cell receptor beta chains were read from a single sample in a study of blood T cell repertoires in COVID-19. The protocol was immunoSEQ multiplex PCR, while the TCRdb copy is restricted to in-frame clones and leaves out a portion. The data show about 50,000 clones, about 83% seen once. Sequences were obtained from peripheral blood. These receptors originate from a woman of 80 years or more with acute or convalescent COVID-19. Each CDR3 is given with its conserved first and last residue. Each record gives: D gene, V gene, clone size, J gene, CDR3 protein, CDR3 DNA. D genes are given only for firm matches. Not every row has a clone size; where given, it reads once, few, many or a size class.

TRBD1	TRBV7-9	.	TRBJ1-6	CASSSAGTGNPPLHF	TGTGCCAGCAGCTCGGCCGGGACAGGGAATCCACCCCTCCACTTT
.	TRBV7-9	.	TRBJ1-6	CASSSGSYNSPLHF	TGTGCCAGCAGCTCCGGGTCCTATAATTCACCCCTCCACTTT
.	TRBV11-2	few	TRBJ1-1	CASSLDRNTEAFF	TGTGCCAGCAGCTTAGATCGGAACACTGAAGCTTTCTTT
TRBD1	TRBV5-1	.	TRBJ1-1	CASSFLDRGEAFF	TGCGCCAGCAGCTTCCTGGACAGGGGAGAAGCTTTCTTT
.	TRBV25-1	.	TRBJ1-6	CASKQGERRLHF	TGTGCCAGCAAACAGGGCGAACGGCGGCTCCACTTT
TRBD1	TRBV2	.	TRBJ1-2	CASSEGDSDGYTF	TGTGCCAGCAGCGAAGGGGACAGCGATGGCTACACCTTC
.	TRBV7-8	.	TRBJ2-1	CASSLVARHEQFF	TGTGCCAGCAGCTTAGTGGCCCGCCATGAGCAGTTCTTC
.	TRBV11-2	.	TRBJ1-4	CASSLDSVRDEKLFF	TGTGCCAGCAGCTTAGATTCGGTCAGGGATGAAAAACTGTTTTTT
.	TRBV2	once	TRBJ2-7	CASQDNWGEFYEQYF	TGTGCCAGTCAAGATAACTGGGGCGAGTTCTACGAGCAGTACTTC
TRBD2	TRBV6-2/TRBV6-3	once	TRBJ2-3	CASSYSGLAAYTDTQYF	TGTGCCAGCAGTTACTCAGGACTAGCGGCCTACACAGATACGCAGTATTTT
TRBD2	TRBV2	.	TRBJ2-2	CASTPGLAGINTGELFF	TGTGCCAGCACTCCGGGACTAGCGGGGATAAACACCGGGGAGCTGTTTTTT
.	TRBV12-5	.	TRBJ2-3	CASGPPGGSTDTQYF	TGTGCTAGTGGTCCCCCTGGGGGGTCCACAGATACGCAGTATTTT
TRBD1	TRBV6-1	few	TRBJ2-7	CASSEGDRGYEQYF	TGTGCCAGCAGTGAAGGGGACAGGGGCTACGAGCAGTACTTC
TRBD2	TRBV7-3	.	TRBJ2-6	CASSPSSGPLSGANVLTF	TGTGCCAGCTCCCCTTCTAGCGGACCCCTCTCTGGGGCCAACGTCCTGACTTTC
TRBD1	TRBV6-5	.	TRBJ1-2	CASSSRTGGDYGYTF	TGTGCCAGCAGTAGCCGGACAGGGGGAGACTATGGCTACACCTTC
TRBD1	TRBV5-4	.	TRBJ1-3	CASSPQRQGHTIYF	TGTGCCAGCAGCCCCCAACGACAGGGGCACACCATATATTTT
TRBD1	TRBV19	.	TRBJ1-2	CASSMRQGRTNYGYTF	TGTGCCAGTAGTATGAGACAGGGGCGTACTAACTATGGCTACACCTTC
TRBD1	TRBV18	.	TRBJ1-1	CASSSSGGGTEAFF	TGTGCCAGCTCATCGTCAGGGGGCGGGACTGAAGCTTTCTTT
TRBD2	TRBV4-2	few	TRBJ2-3	CASSQAVAGGPVDTQYF	TGTGCCAGCAGCCAAGCTGTAGCGGGGGGGCCAGTAGATACGCAGTATTTT
.	TRBV7-9	.	TRBJ2-6	CASSLEGVSGANVLTF	TGTGCCAGCAGCCTCGAGGGGGTTTCTGGGGCCAACGTCCTGACTTTC
.	TRBV18	.	TRBJ2-1	CASSPQSTASYNEQFF	TGTGCCAGCTCACCACAGAGTACCGCTTCCTACAATGAGCAGTTCTTC
.	TRBV6-5	.	TRBJ2-3	CASVASTVPTDTQYF	TGTGCCAGCGTAGCTAGCACGGTCCCCACAGATACGCAGTATTTT
.	TRBV4-1	few	TRBJ1-2	CASSQDAAGFEYGYTF	TGCGCCAGCAGCCAAGATGCGGCGGGATTCGAGTATGGCTACACCTTC
TRBD1	TRBV27	.	TRBJ1-2	CASSLRGFNYGYTF	TGTGCCAGCAGTCTCAGGGGGTTTAACTATGGCTACACCTTC
.	TRBV11-2	.	TRBJ1-3	CASSLDVSAGNTIYF	TGTGCCAGCAGCTTAGATGTCAGCGCTGGAAACACCATATATTTT
TRBD1	TRBV7-9	.	TRBJ1-2	CASSSLGQGMDYGYTF	TGTGCCAGCAGCTCACTTGGACAGGGAATGGACTATGGCTACACCTTC
TRBD1	TRBV14	.	TRBJ1-2	CASSQGTEVLPNYGYTF	TGTGCCAGCAGCCAGGGGACAGAGGTCCTACCTAACTATGGCTACACCTTC
.	TRBV3-1/TRBV3-2	.	TRBJ1-5	CASSQVAGSNQPQHF	TGTGCCAGCAGCCAAGTGGCGGGCAGTAATCAGCCCCAGCATTTT
TRBD1	TRBV5-5	few	TRBJ2-5	CASSGTGAAETQYF	TGTGCCAGCAGCGGGACAGGGGCAGCGGAGACCCAGTACTTC
.	TRBV5-1	.	TRBJ2-1	CASSLGWTGGYNEQFF	TGCGCCAGCAGCTTGGGGTGGACCGGGGGTTACAATGAGCAGTTCTTC
TRBD2	TRBV6-5	.	TRBJ2-1	CASSYGGGGANEQFF	TGTGCCAGCAGTTACGGCGGCGGGGGGGCCAATGAGCAGTTCTTC
.	TRBV12-3/TRBV12-4	.	TRBJ1-2	CASSLQDNYGYTF	TGTGCCAGCAGTTTACAGGATAACTATGGCTACACCTTC
TRBD1	TRBV24-1	.	TRBJ2-7	CATSDWDREWNEQYF	TGTGCCACCAGTGATTGGGACAGGGAGTGGAACGAGCAGTACTTC
TRBD1	TRBV2	.	TRBJ2-2	CASSGPGTGGYDGELFF	TGTGCCAGCAGTGGACCCGGGACAGGGGGCTATGACGGGGAGCTGTTTTTT
.	TRBV19	.	TRBJ2-2	CASSISTGELFF	TGTGCCAGTAGTATTAGCACCGGGGAGCTGTTTTTT
TRBD2	TRBV6-4	.	TRBJ2-5	CAHSAGGKETQYF	TGTGCCCATTCGGCGGGGGGGAAAGAGACCCAGTACTTC
.	TRBV12-3/TRBV12-4	.	TRBJ1-5	CASRREGNQPQHF	TGTGCCAGCAGAAGGGAGGGCAATCAGCCCCAGCATTTT
.	TRBV27	.	TRBJ1-4	CASSSTLQDEKLFF	TGTGCCAGCAGTTCCACCTTGCAGGATGAAAAACTGTTTTTT
.	TRBV7-2	.	TRBJ2-2	CASSYPRGQASGELFF	TGTGCCAGCAGCTACCCAAGGGGCCAGGCGAGCGGGGAGCTGTTTTTT
TRBD1	TRBV2	.	TRBJ1-6	CASSEYRAGTGGEPLHF	TGTGCCAGCAGTGAATATCGTGCAGGGACAGGGGGGGAACCCCTCCACTTT
.	TRBV6-5	.	TRBJ2-1	CASSYTPGGVGNEQFF	TGTGCCAGCAGTTACACCCCGGGGGGCGTGGGCAATGAGCAGTTCTTC
TRBD1	TRBV27	few	TRBJ2-1	CASSFGQGASNEQFF	TGTGCCAGCAGTTTTGGGCAGGGGGCCTCCAATGAGCAGTTCTTC
TRBD2	TRBV7-2	.	TRBJ2-1	CASSSEASGAREQFF	TGTGCCAGCAGCTCAGAGGCTAGCGGGGCCCGGGAGCAGTTCTTC
TRBD1	TRBV23-1	few	TRBJ2-7	CASSPRDRVAYEQYF	TGCGCCAGCAGTCCCCGGGACAGGGTTGCCTACGAGCAGTACTTC
TRBD1	TRBV5-1	once	TRBJ1-5	CASSLDPTGSGSNQPQHF	TGCGCCAGCAGCTTGGACCCGACAGGGTCGGGTAGCAATCAGCCCCAGCATTTT
.	TRBV29-1	.	TRBJ1-4	CSVDSEGGEKLFF	TGCAGCGTTGACTCCGAAGGGGGTGAAAAACTGTTTTTT
TRBD1	TRBV4-1	few	TRBJ2-1	CASRTGNEQFF	TGCGCCAGCAGGACAGGGAATGAGCAGTTCTTC
.	TRBV6-6	.	TRBJ1-2	CASSYAGGYTF	TGTGCCAGCAGTTACGCGGGAGGCTACACCTTC
.	TRBV2	.	TRBJ1-1	CASSSDMNTEAFF	TGTGCCAGCAGTTCAGACATGAACACTGAAGCTTTCTTT
.	TRBV3-1/TRBV3-2	.	TRBJ1-3	CASSQDGSWLGAANSGNTIYF	TGTGCCAGCAGCCAAGATGGGTCGTGGTTAGGGGCGGCAAACTCTGGAAACACCATATATTTT
TRBD1	TRBV9	.	TRBJ1-2	CASRAGGRGYTF	TGTGCCAGCAGGGCAGGGGGTCGGGGCTACACCTTC